This TCR beta chain was recorded in a study of blood T cell repertoires in COVID-19 (dated by TCRdb to the early 2020s). Regarding the research as a whole: Samples covering the acute and convalescent phases of COVID-19 were provided by collaborators in the United States, Italy and Spain. The samples were drawn from two sources: the first 160 participants of the ongoing ImmuneRACE study, and fewer than 1,500 subjects contributed by 6 global collaborators. A freely available public database, intended as a resource for researchers studying the immune response to SARS-CoV-2, is where the repertoires were released. Where available, HLA class I and class II types were taken from metadata supplied by the sample provider and were not determined by assay-based typing. Deeply sampled blood TCRbeta repertoires from subjects exposed to, actively infected with, or recovered from COVID-19 were included in the dataset. The material from the prospective study consisted of cDNA or gDNA derived from T cells, B-cell-depleted T cells, or PBMCs. Nearly every sample came with metadata listing a de-identified subject ID, COVID-19 status, age in years and sex.

Comment on this clone: It has no known antigen specificity. No much larger clonotype is one base removed from it; base qualities were not supplied.

Points the paper makes about the study in general: The quantity of clinical and demographic metadata differed by source and by participant and was supplied without curation.

The immunoSEQ Assay, a bias-controlled multiplex PCR, was used to amplify TCRbeta CDR3 regions from genomic DNA. In the original analysis: Nucleated cell counts per sample were estimated from amplification of reference gene primers within the assay. Sequence reads were collapsed and filtered to measure the absolute abundance of every unique TCRbeta CDR3 rearrangement. For each sample, productive Simpson clonality was calculated by taking the square root of Simpson's diversity index across productive rearrangements. TCRdb mirrors the immuneACCESS table, restricted to in-frame sequences. Some clones are absent from its copies; in checked studies, under half trace to an unresolved V gene, and the reason for the others is unknown. The V and J calls and clone size were taken over from that table, and D and trimming were inferred from the DNA. This sample lists approximately 38,000 clones; just under 85% were detected once. Under 30% of the sample comes from the top ten.

Each collaborating institution followed its own protocols to collect whole blood in K2EDTA tubes. For TCRbeta analysis, collaborators shipped samples as frozen whole blood, isolated PBMCs, or DNA extracted from either of those sample types. From its cysteine to its phenylalanine, the CDR3 spans 13 amino acids. Here the CDR3 DNA is all that survives: 39 bases in frame from base 1. V and J are trimmed by 4 bases and 4 bases, and the gene matches miss 5 bases of the junction. The germline V gene (reference sequence) sets CDR1 to GTSNPN and CDR2 to SVGIG. The TCR originated in a human donor with acute or convalescent COVID-19. The donor label of this sample is uncertain. The receptor chain draws on TRBV30 and TRBJ1-1, with TRBD1 identical over 8 junction bases. The sample was peripheral blood. Here the CDR3 is given as CAWNQGAFTEAFF. In nucleotide form, the sequence is TGTGCCTGGAATCAGGGGGCGTTCACTGAAGCTTTCTTT.